The next 29 T cell receptor beta chains were all read from a single sample in a study of CD8 T cells in Susac syndrome. RNA amounts of about 0.5 to 1 ug underwent reverse transcription with random hexamers. TCRdb fed the immunoSEQ multiplex PCR reads into MiXCR, producing one record per CDR3 protein. The sample carries roughly 150,000 distinct CDR3 sequences, 90% to 95% recorded once. Sequencing was done on a sample of CD8+ T cells from PBMCs. The receptors derive from a human donor with multiple sclerosis.

This rearrangement joins TRBV15 to TRBJ1-2; 8 positions agree with TRBD1. CDR1 and CDR2 from the germline V gene are LNHNV and YYDKDF (reference sequence). V lost 0 bases to trimming and J lost 8 bases; unmatched junction nucleotides: 14. The CDR3 runs 17 residues. CDR3 sequence reads: CATSRDRYQGANRGYTF. The CDR3 DNA reads TGTGCCACCAGCAGAGATCGATATCAGGGGGCAAATAGGGGCTACACCTTC.

The chain employs TRBV28 and TRBJ2-7, with D perhaps TRBD1 (6 bases). Germline-derived CDR1 and CDR2 are MDHEN and SYDVKM. Trimming cost V 5 bases and J 0 bases, with 17 bases left between them. The CDR3 is 16 residues long. The CDR3 here is CASSQRGGTSSYEQYF. DNA of the CDR3: TGTGCCAGCAGTCAGCGAGGGGGAACAAGCTCCTACGAGCAGTACTTC.

The rearrangement links TRBV11-2 to TRBJ2-1, with D hard to call. Trimming removed 5 bases from V and 8 bases from J, with 16 bases in between. Germline lookup yields CDR1 SGHAT and CDR2 FQNNGV. This CDR3 region has 14 residues. CDR3: CASSPVRAPDEQFF. CDR3 in DNA: TGTGCCAGCAGCCCCGTCCGTGCCCCCGATGAGCAGTTCTTC. The full variable domain, rest sourced from reference TRBV11-2 and TRBJ2-1, is EAGVAQSPRYKIIEKRQSVAFWCNPISGHATLYWYQQILGQGPKLLIQFQNNGVVDDSQLPKDRFSAERLKGVDSTLKIQPAKLEDSAVYLCASSPVRAPDEQFFGPGTRLTVL.

V usage is TRBV29-1 and J usage is TRBJ2-1, with 8 bases that match TRBD1. J gave up 3 bases and V 7 bases, and 8 bases lay outside the gene matches. CDR1 and CDR2 from the germline V gene are SQVTM and ANQGSEA. CDR3 size: 14 residues. The CDR3 DNA is TGCAGCGCCGCCGGGACAGGTCACTACAATGAGCAGTTCTTC. Protein: CSAAGTGHYNEQFF.

The chain couples TRBV25-1 to TRBJ2-1; a weak D match, TRBD1 (6 bases). Trimming removed 8 bases from V and 4 bases from J, with 15 bases in between. Germline CDR1 MGHDK, CDR2 SYGVNS. The CDR3 runs to 14 residues. The CDR3 spells CASDPGQGYNEQFF. The CDR3 DNA reads TGTGCCAGCGATCCGGGACAAGGTTACAATGAGCAGTTCTTC.

The chain is built from TRBV15 and TRBJ2-3; D ambiguous. The germline V and J ends were trimmed by 1 base and 4 bases, with 3 bases remaining between them. The CDR3 spans 12 residues. Germline CDR1 is LNHNV and CDR2 is YYDKDF (reference sequence). The CDR3 is CATSRVSDTQYF. In DNA form, the CDR3 reads TGTGCCACCAGCAGAGTTTCAGATACGCAGTATTTT.

The chain uses TRBV12-3 or TRBV12-4 and TRBJ2-7, with D uncertain. The V gene lost 1 base and the J gene lost 5 bases, with 6 bases spanning the gap. The CDR3 has 12 amino acids. The CDR3 protein is CASSLVGHEQYF. In DNA, the CDR3 is TGTGCCAGCAGTTTAGTAGGCCACGAGCAGTACTTC.

The genes are TRBV20-1 and TRBJ1-1; D gene unclear. The CDR3 spans 12 residues. Looked up from germline, CDR1 is DFQATT and CDR2 is SNEGSKA (reference sequence). V dropped 4 bases and J dropped 0 bases, with 6 bases sitting between them. The CDR3 region is CSATVMNTEAFF. The DNA of the CDR3 is TGCAGTGCTACGGTAATGAACACTGAAGCTTTCTTT.

This chain links TRBV5-6 with TRBJ2-7, with a weak D call TRBD2 (5 bases). The CDR3 covers 13 residues. V gave up 2 bases and J gave up 7 bases, with 13 bases separating them. Per the germline V gene, CDR1 is SGHDT and CDR2 is YYEEEE. This CDR3 is CASSFGIPREQYF. The CDR3 DNA reads TGTGCCAGCAGCTTCGGGATTCCGCGGGAGCAGTACTTC.

The chain recombines TRBV13 with TRBJ2-1, with D possibly matching TRBD1 (7 bases). V lost 1 base and J 8 bases, leaving 12 bases between the germline ends. Germline CDR1 reads PRHDT; CDR2 reads FYEKMQ (reference sequence). This CDR3 has 14 residues. The CDR3, as DNA: TGTGCCAGCAGCTTAGAGGGGGCTAGCGATGAGCAGTTCTTC. It translates to CASSLEGASDEQFF.

The rearrangement uses TRBV5-6 and TRBJ1-1; no clear D. Germline CDR1 SGHDT, CDR2 YYEEEE. The CDR3 consists of 12 residues. V was cut by 2 bases and J by 4 bases, with 6 bases left in between. The CDR3 loop reads CASSFGPTEAFF. DNA of the CDR3: TGTGCCAGCAGCTTCGGTCCCACTGAAGCTTTCTTT. Full variable domain (missing parts from reference TRBV5-6 and TRBJ1-1): DAGVTQSPTHLIKTRGQQVTLRCSPKSGHDTVSWYQQALGQGPQFIFQYYEEEERQRGNFPDRFSGHQFPNYSSELNVNALLLGDSALYLCASSFGPTEAFFGQGTRLTVV.

This chain joins TRBV27 and TRBJ1-4; D remains ambiguous. From germline, CDR1 is MNHEY and CDR2 SMNVEV (reference sequence). This CDR3 has 14 residues. The V end was cut by 4 bases, the J end by 0 bases, with 6 bases between. This chain's CDR3 is CASSYSATNEKLFF. The CDR3 coding sequence is TGTGCCAGCAGTTACAGTGCAACTAATGAAAAACTGTTTTTT.

This chain connects TRBV5-1 to TRBJ2-7; the match to TRBD1 covers 7 bases. CDR1 is SGHRS and CDR2 is YFSETQ in the germline V gene. Trimming cost V 3 bases and J 2 bases; bases outside gene matches: 5. This CDR3 spans 14 amino acids. The CDR3 coding sequence is TGCGCCAGCAGCTCCTCGGACAGGCCCTACGAGCAGTACTTC. Its translation is CASSSSDRPYEQYF. The full variable domain, with the rest looked up from reference TRBV5-1 and TRBJ2-7, is KAGVTQTPRYLIKTRGQQVTLSCSPISGHRSVSWYQQTPGQGLQFLFEYFSETQRNKGNFPGRFSGRQFSNSRSEMNVSTLELGDSALYLCASSSSDRPYEQYFGPGTRLTVT.

This chain links TRBV9 with TRBJ2-5, with 7 positions matching TRBD2. Germline V gene data show CDR1 as SGDLS and CDR2 as YYNGEE. The CDR3 loop spans 15 amino acids. The V segment lost 3 bases and the J segment 2 bases; nucleotides outside the gene matches: 7. The CDR3 protein is CASSGFAGEQETQYF. CDR3 sequence (DNA): TGTGCCAGCAGCGGCTTTGCGGGGGAGCAAGAGACCCAGTACTTC.

This rearrangement joins TRBV15 to TRBJ1-2, with 7 bases identical to TRBD1. CDR1 is LNHNV and CDR2 is YYDKDF in the germline V gene (reference sequence). The CDR3 runs to 13 residues. V trimming: 2 bases; J trimming: 11 bases; junction bases outside the gene matches: 8. The CDR3 sequence: CATSRLVGQKYTF. CDR3 in DNA: TGTGCCACCAGCAGACTCGTGGGACAGAAATACACCTTC.

This rearrangement joins TRBV28 to TRBJ1-1, with D perhaps matching TRBD1 (6 bases). Per germline, CDR1 MDHEN and CDR2 SYDVKM. CDR3 length: 16 amino acids. The V end lost 5 bases, the J end lost 7 bases, and 23 bases lay between the germline ends. CDR3 sequence: CASSPRGSRPGNEAFF. For the CDR3, the DNA is TGTGCCAGCAGTCCCAGGGGTTCCCGCCCCGGTAATGAAGCTTTCTTT. The full variable domain, its missing parts supplied by reference TRBV28 and TRBJ1-1, is DVKVTQSSRYLVKRTGEKVFLECVQDMDHENMFWYRQDPGLGLRLIYFSYDVKMKEKGDIPEGYSVSREKKERFSLILESASTNQTSMYLCASSPRGSRPGNEAFFGQGTRLTVV.

This clonotype was observed once. The chain uses TRBV9 and TRBJ2-1; D is perhaps TRBD2 (5 bases). Between the trimmed V and J ends, which lost 0 bases and 9 bases, there was a span of 16 bases. The CDR3 has 15 amino acids. Germline V gives CDR1 SGDLS, CDR2 YYNGEE. The CDR3 DNA follows: TGTGCCAGCAGCGTAGTAGGTCTAGCTGATGGTGAGCAGTTCTTC. Protein sequence: CASSVVGLADGEQFF.

The chain recombines TRBV19 with TRBJ2-1; 9 bases fit TRBD2. V lost 7 bases and J lost 3; bases outside the gene matches: 7. This CDR3 is built from 15 residues. Germline-derived CDR1 and CDR2 are LNHDA and SQIVND (reference sequence). The CDR3, as DNA: TGTGCCAGTACCACGACTAGCGGTGGCTACAATGAGCAGTTCTTC. It specifies CASTTTSGGYNEQFF.

The chain links TRBV13 to TRBJ1-5; D remains unclear. The CDR3 is 13 residues long. Per the germline V gene, CDR1 is PRHDT and CDR2 is FYEKMQ (reference sequence). The V end lost 3 bases, the J end lost 5 bases, and 8 bases lay between the germline ends. The CDR3 sequence is CASSLGQYQPQHF. CDR3 coding DNA: TGTGCCAGCAGCTTGGGTCAATATCAGCCCCAGCATTTT.

V and J are TRBV6-2 or TRBV6-3 and TRBJ1-5; D call uncertain. Looked up from germline, CDR1 is MNHEY and CDR2 is SVGEGT. The CDR3 is made up of 13 amino acids. The germline V and J ends were trimmed by 11 bases and 0 bases, with 11 bases remaining between them. CDR3 region: CAEAANSNQPQHF. The CDR3, as DNA: TGTGCCGAGGCAGCGAATAGCAATCAGCCCCAGCATTTT.

The chain recombines TRBV7-9 with TRBJ2-7; D is possibly TRBD1 (6 bases). This CDR3 spans 13 amino acids. Trimming took off 1 base at V and 7 bases at J, with 11 bases between the two ends. CDR1 SEHNR and CDR2 FQNEAQ come from the germline V gene (reference sequence). The CDR3 region is CASSLGAGDEQYF. In nucleotides, the CDR3 is TGTGCCAGCAGCTTAGGGGCAGGGGATGAGCAGTACTTC.

The chain couples TRBV12-3 or TRBV12-4 to TRBJ2-5; D unclear. The CDR3 totals 13 residues. The V and J ends lost 4 bases and 1 base respectively, with 7 bases between them. The CDR3 region has the DNA TGTGCCAGCAGTTCCACCCTCCAAGAGACCCAGTACTTC. This codes for CASSSTLQETQYF.

CDR3 sequence: CASSLRSGGANTGELFF. DNA for the CDR3: TGCGCCAGCAGCCTAAGGAGCGGGGGCGCGAACACCGGGGAGCTGTTTTTT. The rearrangement links TRBV4-1 to TRBJ2-2; 8 bases match TRBD2. V was clipped by 4 bases and J by 0 bases; unmatched bases: 7. Looked up from germline, CDR1 is MGHRA and CDR2 is YSYEKL. CDR3 length: 17 residues.

The chain recombines TRBV10-2 with TRBJ1-1; 7 nucleotides agree with TRBD1. The CDR3 length is 13 residues. With V trimmed by 7 bases and J by 6 bases, 8 bases remained unmatched. CDR1 WSHSY and CDR2 SAAADI come from the germline V gene. The CDR3 sequence: CASNAAGQAEAFF. The CDR3 DNA reads TGCGCCAGCAACGCAGCCGGACAGGCTGAAGCTTTCTTT.

The chain has TRBV12-3 or TRBV12-4 and TRBJ2-5; D might be TRBD1 (6 bases). V dropped 0 bases and J dropped 3 bases, with 29 bases sitting between them. The CDR3 is 21 amino acids. As DNA, the CDR3 is TGTGCCAGCAGTTTAGCGCGAGGGCGACAGGCCGCTACCCCTGTGGAAGAGACCCAGTACTTC. Amino acid sequence: CASSLARGRQAATPVEETQYF.

The V call is TRBV29-1, the J call TRBJ2-3; D gene ambiguous. The CDR3 loop spans 15 amino acids. Trimming cost V 1 base and J 3 bases, with 14 bases left between them. Germline V CDR1 and CDR2: SQVTM, ANQGSEA. The CDR3 spells CSVEVRDRGTDTQYF. In DNA form, the CDR3 reads TGCAGCGTTGAAGTTAGGGATCGAGGTACAGATACGCAGTATTTT.

This clonotype was seen only a few times. The chain couples TRBV13 to TRBJ2-2; 7 nucleotides agree with TRBD2. Germline assignment: CDR1 PRHDT and CDR2 FYEKMQ (reference sequence). J was trimmed by 1 base and V by 5 bases; bases with no gene match: 7. The CDR3 extends over 16 amino acids. CDR3 residues: CASSLGGTGNTGELFF. CDR3 DNA: TGTGCCAGCAGCCTGGGAGGGACCGGGAACACCGGGGAGCTGTTTTTT.

The chain has TRBV29-1 and TRBJ1-2; 7 nucleotides agree with TRBD1. The CDR3 is made up of 15 amino acids. J lost 3 bases, V lost 3 bases, and 10 bases had no gene match. The V gene's germline CDR1 is SQVTM and CDR2 ANQGSEA. In DNA, the CDR3 is TGCAGCGTTGACCTCCGACAGGGTGAAGACTATGGCTACACCTTC. It translates to CSVDLRQGEDYGYTF.

The chain uses TRBV15 and TRBJ2-7, with 8 bases aligning to TRBD1. The CDR3 runs 16 residues. CDR1 and CDR2 (germline): LNHNV, YYDKDF (reference sequence). V trimming: 0 bases; J trimming: 6 bases; junction bases outside the gene matches: 10. CDR3 residues: CATSRDIQGASVEQYF. In nucleotides, the CDR3 is TGTGCCACCAGCAGAGATATCCAGGGGGCTTCGGTCGAGCAGTACTTC.